Following are 30 T cell receptor beta chains from one sample sequenced in a study of CD8 T cells in ankylosing spondylitis. Regarding the study as a whole: Typical of ankylosing spondylitis blood, it appeared, was a TCR beta motif of eight highly homologous variants.

These receptors lack a known antigen. TCRdb fed the 5' RACE reads into MiXCR, producing one record per CDR3 protein. The data hold around 540,000 distinct CDR3 sequences, with about 13% observed a single time. Source material: blood, either unsorted or a sorted T cell fraction (not recorded which). These receptors were taken from a male donor with ankylosing spondylitis.

This clonotype appeared a few times. The chain combines TRBV5-1 with TRBJ2-7, with D possibly TRBD2 on 6 matching bases. The CDR3 sequence is 14 residues long. Trimming stripped 0 bases from V and 5 bases from J, with 12 bases between. CDR1 and CDR2 (germline): SGHRS, YFSETQ. The CDR3 is CASSLEGGVHEQYF. CDR3 sequence (DNA): TGCGCCAGCAGCTTGGAAGGCGGGGTCCACGAGCAGTACTTC.

This clonotype turned up a few times. This rearrangement joins TRBV6-2 or TRBV6-3 to TRBJ2-1; a possible D gene is TRBD2 (6 bases). V shed 4 bases and J shed 4 bases, with 17 bases lying between them. This CDR3 spans 16 amino acids. Per the germline V gene, CDR1 is MNHEY and CDR2 is SVGEGT. The CDR3 DNA reads as TGTGCCAGCAGTTTAACCCTTAGCGGAATATACAATGAGCAGTTCTTC. The encoded protein is CASSLTLSGIYNEQFF.

This clonotype was observed a few times. Written as DNA, the CDR3 is TGTGCCAGCATCTTAGGAAATCCTAACTATGGCTACACCTTC. Protein product: CASILGNPNYGYTF. V usage is TRBV12-3 or TRBV12-4 and J usage is TRBJ1-2; D remains ambiguous. Trimming took off 7 bases at V and 0 bases at J, with 12 bases between the two ends. This CDR3 region has 14 residues.

J is TRBJ2-4 and V is TRBV20-1, with 12 bases that match TRBD2. The V and J ends lost 5 bases and 15 bases, in that order; junction bases with no gene match: 11. The CDR3 consists of 13 residues. Per the germline V gene, CDR1 is DFQATT and CDR2 is SNEGSKA (reference sequence). CDR3 coding DNA: TGCAGTGCTGATCGGACTAGCGGGATACAGTCGTACTTC. Its protein product is CSADRTSGIQSYF.

This clonotype was counted at least ten times. This chain links TRBV3-1 with TRBJ1-3; the match to TRBD1 covers 7 bases. In germline, CDR1 is LGHDT, CDR2 YNNKEL (reference sequence). The CDR3 contains 13 residues. Trimming at V came to 4 bases and at J to 11 bases, leaving 8 bases not matched to a gene. CDR3 loop: CASSPGQYDAIYF. The CDR3 region has the DNA TGTGCCAGCAGCCCGGGACAGTATGACGCCATATATTTT. Full variable domain (remainder filled in from reference TRBV3-1 and TRBJ1-3): DTAVSQTPKYLVTQMGNDKSIKCEQNLGHDTMYWYKQDSKKFLKIMFSYNNKELIINETVPNRFSPKSPDKAHLNLHINSLELGDSAVYFCASSPGQYDAIYFGEGSWLTVV.

This clonotype came up many times. The V gene is TRBV5-6, the J gene TRBJ2-7, with 7 bases aligning to TRBD1. CDR3 length: 14 amino acids. Germline V gives CDR1 SGHDT, CDR2 YYEEEE. J was trimmed by 2 bases and V by 2 bases; bases with no gene match: 4. CDR3 DNA: TGTGCCAGCAGCTTACTGGGACAGACCTACGAGCAGTACTTC. Translating gives CASSLLGQTYEQYF.

A few counts support this clonotype. V is TRBV7-9 and J is TRBJ1-1; no clear D gene. Germline values: CDR1 SEHNR, CDR2 FQNEAQ (reference sequence). The CDR3 has 13 amino acids. The V end lost 1 base, the J end lost 3 bases, and 6 bases lay between the germline ends. The CDR3 protein is CASSLVYDTEAFF. CDR3 nucleotide sequence: TGTGCCAGCAGCTTAGTCTACGACACTGAAGCTTTCTTT. Looking up the rest from reference TRBV7-9 and TRBJ1-1 gives the full variable domain: DTGVSQNPRHKITKRGQNVTFRCDPISEHNRLYWYRQTLGQGPEFLTYFQNEAQLEKSRLLSDRFSAERPKGSFSTLEIQRTEQGDSAMYLCASSLVYDTEAFFGQGTRLTVV.

This clonotype showed up many times. This rearrangement joins TRBV29-1 to TRBJ1-4; unclear D gene. V was clipped by 1 base and J by 7 bases, with 13 bases between them. This CDR3 comprises 14 residues. The germline gives CDR1 SQVTM, CDR2 ANQGSEA. CDR3 nucleotides: TGCAGCGTTGAAGCGGGTCAATTCGGTGAAAAACTGTTTTTT. It translates to CSVEAGQFGEKLFF.

The V call is TRBV7-9, the J call TRBJ1-2; 9 bases line up with TRBD1. Trimming took 5 bases from V and 8 from J; bases not matched to a gene: 9. Germline-derived CDR1 and CDR2 are SEHNR and FQNEAQ (reference sequence). CDR3 length: 14 residues. CDR3 residues: CASSLPGTGRGYTF. In nucleotides, the CDR3 is TGTGCCAGCAGCCTTCCCGGGACAGGGCGAGGCTACACCTTC.

The J gene is TRBJ2-3, the V gene TRBV12-3 or TRBV12-4; D is unresolved. V dropped 8 bases and J dropped 3 bases, with 15 bases sitting between them. The CDR3 is 14 amino acids. The CDR3 here is CASEPSVETDTQYF. The CDR3 DNA sequence: TGTGCCAGCGAGCCTTCCGTCGAAACAGATACGCAGTATTTT.

The chain links TRBV28 to TRBJ2-5; 7 positions match TRBD1. Germline CDR1 is MDHEN and CDR2 is SYDVKM. V gave up 4 bases and J gave up 6 bases; unmatched junction bases: 8. The CDR3 runs 14 residues. DNA for the CDR3: TGTGCCAGCAGTTCTACCTACAGGGGAAAGACCCAGTACTTC. Its translation: CASSSTYRGKTQYF.

This clonotype has just a few counts. This chain links TRBV20-1 with TRBJ2-3; D gene ambiguous. Trimming stripped 3 bases from V and 1 base from J, with 11 bases between. Germline V gene sequence: CDR1 DFQATT, CDR2 SNEGSKA (reference sequence). This CDR3 contains 14 residues. The DNA for the CDR3 is TGCAGTGCTAGCCGCGAGTACGGCACAGATACGCAGTATTTT. Encoded protein: CSASREYGTDTQYF.

This clonotype was seen many times. The J gene is TRBJ2-2, the V gene TRBV2; no clear D gene. Germline V gives CDR1 SNHLY, CDR2 FYNNEI. Trimming pared 8 bases from V and 8 bases from J, leaving 15 bases between. There are 13 residues in the CDR3. The CDR3 spells CASLGTRGGELFF. The CDR3 DNA is TGTGCCAGCCTAGGTACCCGTGGGGGGGAGCTGTTTTTT. Supplemented by reference TRBV2 and TRBJ2-2, the full variable domain reads EPEVTQTPSHQVTQMGQEVILRCVPISNHLYFYWYRQILGQKVEFLVSFYNNEISEKSEIFDDQFSVERPDGSNFTLKIRSTKLEDSAMYFCASLGTRGGELFFGEGSRLTVL.

This clonotype was recorded a few times. The chain recombines TRBV20-1 with TRBJ2-3; 9 bases agree with TRBD1. This CDR3 is built from 15 residues. Trimming cost V 4 bases and J 0 bases; bases outside gene matches: 5. Germline V gene data show CDR1 as DFQATT and CDR2 as SNEGSKA (reference sequence). CDR3 loop: CSATRGQGSTDTQYF. In nucleotides, the CDR3 is TGCAGTGCTACCAGGGGACAGGGAAGCACAGATACGCAGTATTTT.

This chain uses TRBV28 with TRBJ2-5, with 8 bases aligning to TRBD1. Germline V gene sequence: CDR1 MDHEN, CDR2 SYDVKM. The CDR3 sequence is 15 residues long. Unmatched junction bases numbered 6, after V lost 3 bases and J lost 3 bases. CDR3 region: CASSFWDRREETQYF. As DNA, the CDR3 is TGTGCCAGCAGTTTTTGGGACAGGAGAGAAGAGACCCAGTACTTC.

The chain recombines TRBV12-3 or TRBV12-4 with TRBJ1-1; perhaps TRBD1 as D (5 bases). Trimming stripped 7 bases from V and 3 bases from J, with 18 bases between. The CDR3 has 15 residues. CDR3 nucleotide sequence: TGTGCCAGCACCACCCCGGGGAGGGGAGACACTGAAGCTTTCTTT. It is translated as CASTTPGRGDTEAFF.

This clonotype was counted only a few times. The gene calls are TRBV24-1 and TRBJ1-2; the match to TRBD1 covers 7 bases. CDR1 is KGHDR and CDR2 is SFDVKD in the germline V gene. V gave up 3 bases and J gave up 8 bases; unmatched junction bases: 8. The CDR3 sequence is 14 residues long. CDR3 in amino acids: CATSDPEGAMGYTF. CDR3 DNA: TGTGCCACCAGTGATCCAGAGGGGGCTATGGGCTACACCTTC.

In regard to this clonotype: One junction end does not reproduce the germline sequence, and a read error may be involved. This chain joins TRBV29-1 and TRBJ1-2; no clear D gene. CDR3 length: 13 amino acids. CDR1 and CDR2 (germline): SQVTM, ANQGSEA. In DNA form, the CDR3 reads TGCAGCGTTGTAGCACCTCCTAACTGTGGCTACACCTTC. This translates into CSVVAPPNCGYTF.

This clonotype was detected only a few times. The chain couples TRBV3-1 to TRBJ2-1; D may be TRBD1 (5 bases). The V gene lost 6 bases and the J gene lost 6 bases, with 9 bases spanning the gap. Germline CDR1 reads LGHDT; CDR2 reads YNNKEL (reference sequence). This CDR3 comprises 12 residues. The CDR3, as DNA: TGTGCCAGCAGTGCAACAGGCAATGAGCAGTTCTTC. As protein: CASSATGNEQFF.

This clonotype was observed many times. V is TRBV5-1 and J is TRBJ2-5, with 7 bases matching TRBD1. The junction had 10 bases not matched to a gene; V was cut back by 4 bases and J by 4 bases. CDR3 length equals 15 residues. Germline CDR1 is SGHRS and CDR2 is YFSETQ. For the CDR3, the DNA is TGCGCCAGCAGCCCAGCGACAGGGATTTTAGAGACCCAGTACTTC. This encodes CASSPATGILETQYF. The variable domain in full, with the rest retrieved from reference TRBV5-1 and TRBJ2-5, is KAGVTQTPRYLIKTRGQQVTLSCSPISGHRSVSWYQQTPGQGLQFLFEYFSETQRNKGNFPGRFSGRQFSNSRSEMNVSTLELGDSALYLCASSPATGILETQYFGPGTRLLVL.

The sample holds many counts of this clonotype. This sequence joins TRBV5-1 and TRBJ1-5; TRBD1 aligns across 8 bases. Trimming took 4 bases from V and 10 from J; bases not matched to a gene: 13. The CDR3 has 15 residues. Germline CDR1 reads SGHRS; CDR2 reads YFSETQ. This CDR3 is CASSVGPGQASPQHF. The CDR3 nucleotides read TGCGCCAGCAGCGTAGGACCGGGACAGGCCTCCCCCCAGCATTTT.

This chain joins TRBV7-8 and TRBJ1-2; 7 nucleotides align to TRBD1. The CDR3 spans 14 residues. Germline values: CDR1 SGHVS, CDR2 FQNEAQ. V was clipped by 4 bases and J by 4 bases; unmatched bases: 6. The CDR3 spells CASSYRGGGYGYTF. CDR3 nucleotide sequence: TGTGCCAGCAGCTACAGGGGTGGGGGCTATGGCTACACCTTC.

The chain carries TRBV7-2 and TRBJ2-1; D may correspond to TRBD1 or TRBD2 (5 bases each). Trimming stripped 0 bases from V and 10 bases from J, with 10 bases between. The germline V gene encodes CDR1 SGHTA and CDR2 FQGNSA. This CDR3 contains 13 residues. This CDR3 reads CASSLARDGEQFF. In nucleotides, the CDR3 is TGTGCCAGCAGCTTAGCTCGGGACGGGGAGCAGTTCTTC.

This chain uses TRBV7-8 with TRBJ1-4; 8 bases line up with TRBD1. Germline V gene sequence: CDR1 SGHVS, CDR2 FQNEAQ. The CDR3 length is 14 residues. J lost 8 bases, V lost 5 bases, and 7 bases had no gene match. The DNA for the CDR3 is TGTGCCAGCAGCCCCAGGGGGCTGCAGGAAAAACTGTTTTTT. Amino acids: CASSPRGLQEKLFF.

This clonotype has just a few counts. Given a much more abundant clone one base away, this may be a read error. CDR3 bases: TGCTGTGCTACCAGCTTAGGCTCCCGCTCCTACAATGAGCAGTTCTTC. This sequence encodes CCATSLGSRSYNEQFF. This rearrangement joins TRBV20-1 to TRBJ2-1, with no clear D. Looked up from germline, CDR1 is DFQATT and CDR2 is SNEGSKA (reference sequence). The length of the CDR3 is 16 residues.

The chain has TRBV7-9 and TRBJ2-7, with D maybe TRBD1 (5 bases). Germline-derived CDR1 and CDR2 are SEHNR and FQNEAQ (reference sequence). The CDR3 totals 16 residues. The V and J ends lost 4 bases and 4 bases respectively, with 20 bases between them. CDR3 nucleotide sequence: TGTGCCAGCAGCTCCGGAGCCCACGATGGGGCGTACGAGCAGTACTTC. Amino acid sequence: CASSSGAHDGAYEQYF.

This clonotype appeared many times. The gene calls are TRBV4-2 and TRBJ2-3; 9 nucleotides match TRBD1. The CDR3 is 16 amino acids. Germline V lookup: CDR1 LGHNA, CDR2 YNFKEQ. Germline trimming cut 4 bases from V and 3 bases from J; bases unmatched to any gene: 8. The CDR3 DNA is TGTGCCAGCAGCCGAAACCCCGGGACAGGGACAGATACGCAGTATTTT. This encodes CASSRNPGTGTDTQYF.

The J gene is TRBJ2-7, the V gene TRBV15, with a weak D call TRBD1 (5 bases). Trimming shortened V by 0 bases and J by 3 bases, and 6 bases separated the two germline ends. From germline, CDR1 is LNHNV and CDR2 YYDKDF (reference sequence). CDR3 size: 13 residues. The CDR3 DNA follows: TGTGCCACCAGCAGAGACCAGGGCTACGAGCAGTACTTC. Its protein is CATSRDQGYEQYF.

V is TRBV7-2 and J is TRBJ2-3, with 11 bases identical to TRBD2. Germline CDR1 reads SGHTA; CDR2 reads FQGNSA. The CDR3 has 15 amino acids. J lost 4 bases, V lost 4 bases, and 4 bases had no gene match. The CDR3 loop reads CASSSLAGAADTQYF. The CDR3 bases are TGTGCCAGCAGCTCACTAGCGGGAGCGGCAGATACGCAGTATTTT.

Only a few counts were recorded for this clonotype. The chain links TRBV18 to TRBJ2-3; perhaps TRBD2 as D (5 bases). This CDR3 region has 14 residues. V was shortened by 3 bases and J by 5 bases, with 12 bases between the two germline ends. The germline V gene encodes CDR1 KGHSH and CDR2 LQKENI. CDR3 sequence reads: CASSPSRRGDTQYF. The CDR3 coding sequence is TGTGCCAGCTCACCTAGCAGACGGGGAGATACGCAGTATTTT.